This T cell receptor (beta chain) came from a study of early T cells in non-severe SARS-CoV-2 infection. Study-wide results and caveats: In VDJdb matching, anti-spike CD8 responses were favored while private and CD4 specificities went missing.

About this clonotype: Its target is unknown.

CDR3 size: 17 residues. Between the trimmed V and J ends, which lost 4 bases and 6 bases, there was a span of 25 bases. The library protocol tagged individual cDNA molecules with unique molecular identifiers. TCRdb called the 5' RACE reads again in MiXCR, with one record for every CDR3 protein. The profile shows 40,000 to 50,000 distinct CDR3 sequences, 6% to 7.5% of them singletons. The chain couples TRBV12-3 or TRBV12-4 to TRBJ2-7; D could derive from TRBD1 or TRBD2 (6 bases each). The sequenced material came from whole blood. The receptor was isolated from an adult who was a healthcare worker with PCR-confirmed SARS-CoV-2 infection or an uninfected control (not recorded which). The CDR3 loop reads CASSSPGAFREEGEQYF. In DNA, the CDR3 is TGTGCCAGCAGTTCCCCAGGGGCCTTCAGGGAGGAAGGCGAGCAGTACTTC.